This T cell receptor (beta chain) was found in a study of identifying expanded T cells in peripheral blood. Study-level points and caveats: Variance in clone template counts between two-week samples significantly increased with total template count across all healthy donors. Technical replicates showed roughly 1.2 changed clones; approximately 2 weeks around 15; four weeks 19.

The J segment lost 6 bases and the V segment lost 0 bases, leaving 10 bases of the junction unmatched. Germline V gives CDR1 GTSNPN, CDR2 SVGIG (reference sequence). This CDR3 comprises 16 residues. Assay used: immunoSEQ multiplex PCR; TCRdb lists only in-frame clones, some missing. The sample lists roughly 100,000 clones, approximately 91% occurring once. Regarding this clone: Its specificity is unknown.

No infections or other immune events were documented during collection. V usage is TRBV30 and J usage is TRBJ2-1, with 8 nucleotides matching TRBD2. Material: blood. This clonotype was sampled from a person aged 18 to 70 in good health. The CDR3 region is CAWSVLRGGPGNEQFF. CDR3 coding DNA: TGTGCCTGGAGTGTACTTCGGGGGGGGCCCGGCAATGAGCAGTTCTTC.